A selection of T cell receptor beta chains follows, all from one sample in a study of blood T cell repertoires in COVID-19. The assay was immunoSEQ multiplex PCR, and TCRdb's table has in-frame clones only and misses some. Among 250,000 to 300,000 clones listed, approximately 83% were seen once. The sample consisted of PBMCs or T cells enriched from blood (not recorded which). The receptors originated from a man in his forties or fifties who had recovered from COVID-19. Each CDR3 is given with its conserved first and last residue. The D gene is left open where the match is weak. Expanded clones get a size class; other rows say once, few or many, or leave the size out.

DNA,CDR3,size,J,V,D
TGTGCCAGCAGGAAAAAACCGGGACTGGAATCCTACGAGCAGTACTTC,CASRKKPGLESYEQYF,.,TRBJ2-7,TRBV27,.
TGTGCCAGCTCGGAGGAAGTAGCGGGGGCGGTAGATACGCAGTATTTT,CASSEEVAGAVDTQYF,.,TRBJ2-3,TRBV2,TRBD2
TGTGCCAGCAGCTTAGGGACAGGGTTGTTGGATTCACCCCTCCACTTT,CASSLGTGLLDSPLHF,.,TRBJ1-6,TRBV7-2,TRBD1
TGTGCCTGGGTCCGGGACACCGGCTATGGCTACACCTTC,CAWVRDTGYGYTF,.,TRBJ1-2,TRBV30,.
TGTGCCAGCAGCGTTCCCGGGACTAGCGGGGGGGCTGAAGTTGATACGCAGTATTTT,CASSVPGTSGGAEVDTQYF,.,TRBJ2-3,TRBV9,TRBD2
TGCGCCAGCAGCTTGCAGGGCAGCGCTGAAAAACTGTTTTTT,CASSLQGSAEKLFF,few,TRBJ1-4,TRBV5-1,.
TGTGCCAGCAGTTTGTCTCCTAGGTTGAACGAGCAGTACTTC,CASSLSPRLNEQYF,.,TRBJ2-7,TRBV28,.
TGTGCCAGCAGCCATGAAACAGGGGGTAACTATGGCTACACCTTC,CASSHETGGNYGYTF,.,TRBJ1-2,TRBV3-1/TRBV3-2,TRBD1
TGTGCCAGCAGCCAAGTAGGGCAGGGAGGTGAAAAACTGTTTTTT,CASSQVGQGGEKLFF,.,TRBJ1-4,TRBV14,.
TGTGCCAGCAGCTCGGGAGGTTTGGCAGCCCGATATGGCTACACCTTC,CASSSGGLAARYGYTF,.,TRBJ1-2,TRBV7-9,.
TGCGCCAGCAGCCAGGGACTAGCGGCCGGGGAGCTGTTTTTT,CASSQGLAAGELFF,.,TRBJ2-2,TRBV4-3,TRBD2
TGTGCCAGCAGCGGAATTGTGGGGAGGTCCGACACTGAAGCTTTCTTT,CASSGIVGRSDTEAFF,.,TRBJ1-1,TRBV9,.
TGTGCCAGCGGGAGGACGGGAAGGACTGAAGCTTTCTTT,CASGRTGRTEAFF,.,TRBJ1-1,TRBV11-3,.
TGTGCCAGCAGACCTTCAGGGTCTAGCAATCAGCCCCAGCATTTT,CASRPSGSSNQPQHF,.,TRBJ1-5,TRBV28,.
TGTGCCAGCAGCCTTATTGGACTAGTTCATGAGCAGTTCTTC,CASSLIGLVHEQFF,once,TRBJ2-1,TRBV11-2,TRBD2
TGCGCCAGCACCCCACAACAGGGGGGGCTCACAGATACGCAGTATTTT,CASTPQQGGLTDTQYF,many,TRBJ2-3,TRBV5-1,.
TGTGCCAGCAGCTTAATAACAGGCACCCAAGAGACCCAGTACTTC,CASSLITGTQETQYF,.,TRBJ2-5,TRBV7-3,.
TGTGCCAGCAGTCATCAGGGTGTGGATTACGAAAAACTGTTTTTT,CASSHQGVDYEKLFF,once,TRBJ1-4,TRBV6-5,.
TGTGCCAGCAGCCCCCGCCATAACCGGGAGAACACTGAAGCTTTCTTT,CASSPRHNRENTEAFF,.,TRBJ1-1,TRBV9,.
TGTGCCAGCAGCGTAGACGGGACTAGGAAAGAGACCCAGTACTTC,CASSVDGTRKETQYF,.,TRBJ2-5,TRBV9,TRBD2
TGTGCCAGCAGCTCCTTCCGGGGGGTCACAGATACGCAGTATTTT,CASSSFRGVTDTQYF,.,TRBJ2-3,TRBV3-1/TRBV3-2,TRBD2
TGTGCCAGCAGCCGCGACTTTAGCGGGAGCACAGATACGCAGTATTTT,CASSRDFSGSTDTQYF,.,TRBJ2-3,TRBV7-2,TRBD2
TGTGCCAGCAGCTTTAGCGGGAGTAACACAGATACGCAGTATTTT,CASSFSGSNTDTQYF,.,TRBJ2-3,TRBV5-4,TRBD2
TGTGCCAGCAGCGGGGGGACGGTCCACGAGCAGTACTTC,CASSGGTVHEQYF,.,TRBJ2-7,TRBV7-9,.
TGCAGCGTTGACGGCGGGATCAACACCGGGGAGCTGTTTTTT,CSVDGGINTGELFF,.,TRBJ2-2,TRBV29-1,.
TGTGCCAGTAGTAGGGACACCCAGGGAGACACTGAAGCTTTCTTT,CASSRDTQGDTEAFF,.,TRBJ1-1,TRBV19,.
TGTGCCACCAGCAGACACAGGGCGGAGACCCAGTACTTC,CATSRHRAETQYF,.,TRBJ2-5,TRBV15,.
TGTGCCAGCAGTGGGCTGGCGGACAGGGTGATCGGGGAGCTGTTTTTT,CASSGLADRVIGELFF,.,TRBJ2-2,TRBV9,TRBD1
TGTGCCACCAGTGATTGGGGAGACCTAGATACGCAGTATTTT,CATSDWGDLDTQYF,once,TRBJ2-3,TRBV24-1,.
TGTGCCAGCAGTATAAAATCTCGGGATACGCAGTATTTT,CASSIKSRDTQYF,.,TRBJ2-3,TRBV12-3/TRBV12-4,.
TGTGCCAGCAGGACAGGGAGGCAAGAGACCCAGTACTTC,CASRTGRQETQYF,.,TRBJ2-5,TRBV2,.
TGTGCCAGTAAGCAGGGTTGGAACACTGAAGCTTTCTTT,CASKQGWNTEAFF,.,TRBJ1-1,TRBV19,.
TGCGCCAGCAGCCAAGTCACTCCTCTGCGCAATCAGCCCCAGCATTTT,CASSQVTPLRNQPQHF,few,TRBJ1-5,TRBV4-1,.
TGCGCCAGCAGCGACACAGGGGGGAACACTGAAGCTTTCTTT,CASSDTGGNTEAFF,.,TRBJ1-1,TRBV5-1,TRBD1
TGTGCCTGGAGTGTCAGGGGCTTCTCAAGCGTCCTGACTTTC,CAWSVRGFSSVLTF,.,TRBJ2-6,TRBV30,.
TGTGCCAGCAGCCGGACTAGGGAAGCTAATGAAAAACTGTTTTTT,CASSRTREANEKLFF,.,TRBJ1-4,TRBV7-9,.
TGTGCCAGCAGTTTATACCGGGACAGGGTCGCCTACAATGAGCAGTTCTTC,CASSLYRDRVAYNEQFF,.,TRBJ2-1,TRBV27,TRBD1
TGTGCCAGCAGCCAAGGGGGTTTAGGACAGAATCAGTACTTC,CASSQGGLGQNQYF,.,TRBJ2-7,TRBV4-2,.
TGTGCCAGCAGCGTACTTGTGGAGAGCACAGATACGCAGTATTTT,CASSVLVESTDTQYF,.,TRBJ2-3,TRBV9,.
TGCGCCAGCAGTTCTACAGGGAACTACGAGCAGTACTTC,CASSSTGNYEQYF,.,TRBJ2-7,TRBV5-1,.
TGTGCCAGCAGCTTGAGTAGCATTAGCGCGACCGATGAGCAGTTCTTC,CASSLSSISATDEQFF,.,TRBJ2-1,TRBV7-9,.
TGTGCCAGCAGTTACTTGACCGGGACAGGGTCCTACGAGCAGTACTTC,CASSYLTGTGSYEQYF,.,TRBJ2-7,TRBV6-6,TRBD1
TGCGCCAGCAGCTTGGGAGGAAGGGGGTTTGATGGCTACACCTTC,CASSLGGRGFDGYTF,.,TRBJ1-2,TRBV5-1,.
TGTGCCAACCGGAAGCCGGGGGTAGAGACCCAGTACTTC,CANRKPGVETQYF,.,TRBJ2-5,TRBV28,.
TGTGCCAGCAGTCCTCGGACTAGCGGGACCGGGGAGCTGTTTTTT,CASSPRTSGTGELFF,.,TRBJ2-2,TRBV2,TRBD2
TGTGCCAGCAGCTTAGCGCGGACACAATCCGAGCAGTACTTC,CASSLARTQSEQYF,.,TRBJ2-7,TRBV7-2,.
TGTGCCACCAGTGACCGGGGTTCTGAAGCTTTCTTT,CATSDRGSEAFF,.,TRBJ1-1,TRBV24-1,.
TGTGCCAGCAGCCAAGTTCCACAGAGGGGGCCGAACACTGAAGCTTTCTTT,CASSQVPQRGPNTEAFF,few,TRBJ1-1,TRBV4-2,TRBD1
.,CASSFGSGTGEIF,.,TRBJ2-7,TRBV12-3/TRBV12-4,.